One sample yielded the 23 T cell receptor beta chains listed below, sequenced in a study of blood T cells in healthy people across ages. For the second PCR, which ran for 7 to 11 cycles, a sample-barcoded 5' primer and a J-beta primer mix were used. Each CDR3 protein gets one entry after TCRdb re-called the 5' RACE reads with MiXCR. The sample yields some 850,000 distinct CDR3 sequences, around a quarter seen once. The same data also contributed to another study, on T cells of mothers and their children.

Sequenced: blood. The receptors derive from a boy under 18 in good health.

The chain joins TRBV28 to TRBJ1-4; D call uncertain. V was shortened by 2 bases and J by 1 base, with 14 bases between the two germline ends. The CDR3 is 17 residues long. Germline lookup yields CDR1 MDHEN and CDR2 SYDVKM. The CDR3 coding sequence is TGTGCCAGCAGTTTACGGGGAATGGGGATAACTAATGAAAAACTGTTTTTT. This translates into CASSLRGMGITNEKLFF.

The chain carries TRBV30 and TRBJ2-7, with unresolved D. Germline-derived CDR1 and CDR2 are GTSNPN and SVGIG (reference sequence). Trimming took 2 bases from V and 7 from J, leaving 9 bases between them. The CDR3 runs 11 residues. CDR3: CAWSISREQYF. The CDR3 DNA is TGTGCCTGGAGTATCAGCCGAGAGCAGTACTTC.

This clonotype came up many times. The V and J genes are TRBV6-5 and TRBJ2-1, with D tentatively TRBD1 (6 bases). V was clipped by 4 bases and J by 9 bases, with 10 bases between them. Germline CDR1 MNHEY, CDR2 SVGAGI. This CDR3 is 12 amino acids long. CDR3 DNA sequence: TGTGCCAGCAGTTTCAGGGGCGGTGAGCAGTTCTTC. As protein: CASSFRGGEQFF.

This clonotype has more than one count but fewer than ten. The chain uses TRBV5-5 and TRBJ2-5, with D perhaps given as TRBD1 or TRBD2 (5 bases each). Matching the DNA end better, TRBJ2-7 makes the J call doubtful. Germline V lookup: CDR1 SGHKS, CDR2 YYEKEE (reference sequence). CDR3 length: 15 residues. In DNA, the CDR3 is TGTGCCAGCAGCTTAGGGGCCCTAGCCCCCTACGAGCAGTACTTC. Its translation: CASSLGALAPYEQYF.

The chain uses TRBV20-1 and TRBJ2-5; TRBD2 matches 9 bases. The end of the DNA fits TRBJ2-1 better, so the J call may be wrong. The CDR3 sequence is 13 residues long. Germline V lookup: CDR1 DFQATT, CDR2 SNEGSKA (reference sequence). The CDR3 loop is CSAFKRGANEQFF. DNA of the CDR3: TGCAGTGCTTTTAAGCGGGGGGCTAATGAGCAGTTCTTC.

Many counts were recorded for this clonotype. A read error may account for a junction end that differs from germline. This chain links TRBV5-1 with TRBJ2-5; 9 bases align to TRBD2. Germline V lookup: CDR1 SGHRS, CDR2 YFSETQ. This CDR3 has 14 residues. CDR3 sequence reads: CASSLRGGPETQYF. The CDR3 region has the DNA TGTGCCAGCAGTTTGCGGGGGGGTCCGGAGACCCAGTACTTC.

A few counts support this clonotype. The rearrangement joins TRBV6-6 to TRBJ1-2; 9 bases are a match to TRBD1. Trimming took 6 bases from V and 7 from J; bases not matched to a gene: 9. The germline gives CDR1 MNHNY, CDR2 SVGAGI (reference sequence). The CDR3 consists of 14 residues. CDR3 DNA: TGTGCCAGCAGGGGGACAGGGAAGTCTCTTGGCTACACCTTC. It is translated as CASRGTGKSLGYTF.

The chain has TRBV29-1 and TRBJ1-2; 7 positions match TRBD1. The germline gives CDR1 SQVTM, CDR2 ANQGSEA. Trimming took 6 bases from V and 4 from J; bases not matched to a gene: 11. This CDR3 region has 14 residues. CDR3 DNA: TGCAGCGTGGATGACAGGGCCAGTGGCTATGGCTACACCTTC. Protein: CSVDDRASGYGYTF.

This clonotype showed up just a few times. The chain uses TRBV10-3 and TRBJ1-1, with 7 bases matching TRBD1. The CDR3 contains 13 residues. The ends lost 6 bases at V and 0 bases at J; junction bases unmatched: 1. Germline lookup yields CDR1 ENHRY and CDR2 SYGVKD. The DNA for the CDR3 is TGTGCCATCAGCGACAGGGTGAACACTGAAGCTTTCTTT. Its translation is CAISDRVNTEAFF.

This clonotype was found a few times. Here the CDR3 reads CASSYAGGGYEQYF. The DNA for the CDR3 is TGTGCCAGCAGTTACGCAGGGGGCGGTTACGAGCAGTACTTC. This chain uses TRBV6-5 with TRBJ2-1; TRBD1 matches at 8 bases. The J call may be in error: the DNA end matches TRBJ2-7 better. Germline assignment: CDR1 MNHEY and CDR2 SVGAGI. CDR3 length: 14 amino acids.

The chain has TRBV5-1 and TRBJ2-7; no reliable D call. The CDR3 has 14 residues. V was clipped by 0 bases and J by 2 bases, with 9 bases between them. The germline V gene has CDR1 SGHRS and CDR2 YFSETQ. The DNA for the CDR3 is TGCGCCAGCAGCTTGGTCCCAGATACCTACGAGCAGTACTTC. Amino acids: CASSLVPDTYEQYF.

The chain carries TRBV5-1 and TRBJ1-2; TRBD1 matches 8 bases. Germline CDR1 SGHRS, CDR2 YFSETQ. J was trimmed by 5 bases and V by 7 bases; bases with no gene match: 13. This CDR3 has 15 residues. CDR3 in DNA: TGCGCCAGCGCACCTCCCCAGGGGGCAGGGTATGGCTACACCTTC. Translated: CASAPPQGAGYGYTF. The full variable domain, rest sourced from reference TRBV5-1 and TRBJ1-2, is KAGVTQTPRYLIKTRGQQVTLSCSPISGHRSVSWYQQTPGQGLQFLFEYFSETQRNKGNFPGRFSGRQFSNSRSEMNVSTLELGDSALYLCASAPPQGAGYGYTFGSGTRLTVV.

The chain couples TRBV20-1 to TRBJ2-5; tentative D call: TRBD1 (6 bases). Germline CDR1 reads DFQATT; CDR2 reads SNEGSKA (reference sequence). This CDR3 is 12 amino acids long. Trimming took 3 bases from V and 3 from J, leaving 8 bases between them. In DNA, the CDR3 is TGCAGTGCTAGCAGGGGAAAAGAGACCCAGTACTTC. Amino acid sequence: CSASRGKETQYF.

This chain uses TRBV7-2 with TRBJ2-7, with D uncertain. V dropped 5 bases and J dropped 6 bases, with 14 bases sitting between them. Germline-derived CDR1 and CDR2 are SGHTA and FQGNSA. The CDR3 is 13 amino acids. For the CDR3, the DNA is TGTGCCAGCAGCCGGTATAGGTTTTCCGAGCAGTACTTC. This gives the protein CASSRYRFSEQYF.

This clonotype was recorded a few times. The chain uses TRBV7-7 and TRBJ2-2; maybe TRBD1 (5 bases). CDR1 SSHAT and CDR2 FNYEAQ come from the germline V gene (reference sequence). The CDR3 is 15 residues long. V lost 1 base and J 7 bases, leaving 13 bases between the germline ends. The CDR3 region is CASSLGRQGLGELFF. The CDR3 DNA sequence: TGTGCCAGCAGCTTAGGTCGCCAGGGTCTCGGGGAGCTGTTTTTT.

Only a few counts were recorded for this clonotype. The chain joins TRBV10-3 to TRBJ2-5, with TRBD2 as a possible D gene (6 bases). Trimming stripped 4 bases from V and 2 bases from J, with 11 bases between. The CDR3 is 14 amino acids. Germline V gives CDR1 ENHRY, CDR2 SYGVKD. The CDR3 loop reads CAISARDSQETQYF. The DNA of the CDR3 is TGTGCCATCAGTGCGCGGGACTCACAAGAGACCCAGTACTTC.

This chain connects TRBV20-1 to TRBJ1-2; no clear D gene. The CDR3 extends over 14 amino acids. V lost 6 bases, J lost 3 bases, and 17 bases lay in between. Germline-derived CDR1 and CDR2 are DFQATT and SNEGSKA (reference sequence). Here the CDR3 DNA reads TGCAGTGCCGACCCGCCGGGAAGGGACTATGGCTACACCTTC. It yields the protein CSADPPGRDYGYTF.

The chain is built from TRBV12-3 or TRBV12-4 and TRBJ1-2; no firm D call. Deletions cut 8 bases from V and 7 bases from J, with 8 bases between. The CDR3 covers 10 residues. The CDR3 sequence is CASGIPGYTF. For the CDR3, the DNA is TGTGCCAGCGGTATTCCTGGCTACACCTTC.

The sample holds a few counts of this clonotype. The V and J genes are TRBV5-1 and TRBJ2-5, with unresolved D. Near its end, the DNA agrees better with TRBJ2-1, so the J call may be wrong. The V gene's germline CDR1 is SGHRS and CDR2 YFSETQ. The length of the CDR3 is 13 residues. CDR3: CASSSTLFNEQFF. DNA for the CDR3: TGCGCCAGCAGCTCTACACTGTTCAATGAGCAGTTCTTC.

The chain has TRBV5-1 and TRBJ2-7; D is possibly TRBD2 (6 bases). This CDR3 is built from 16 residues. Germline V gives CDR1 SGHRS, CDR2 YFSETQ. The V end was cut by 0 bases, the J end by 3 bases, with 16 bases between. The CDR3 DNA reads TGCGCCAGCAGCTTGGCAGCGGGCACCGGGCACTACGAGCAGTACTTC. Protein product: CASSLAAGTGHYEQYF.

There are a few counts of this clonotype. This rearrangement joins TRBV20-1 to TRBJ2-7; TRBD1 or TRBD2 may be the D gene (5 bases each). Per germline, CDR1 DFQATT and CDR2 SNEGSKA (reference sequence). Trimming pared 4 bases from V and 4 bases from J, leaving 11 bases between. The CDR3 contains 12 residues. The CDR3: CSAMGDGYEQYF. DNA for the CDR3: TGCAGTGCTATGGGGGATGGTTACGAGCAGTACTTC.

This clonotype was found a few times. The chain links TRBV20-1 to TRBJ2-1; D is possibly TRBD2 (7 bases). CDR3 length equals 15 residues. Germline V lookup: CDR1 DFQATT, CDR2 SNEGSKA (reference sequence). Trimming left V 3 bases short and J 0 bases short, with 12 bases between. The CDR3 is CSARAGGASYNEQFF. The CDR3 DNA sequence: TGCAGTGCTAGGGCTGGGGGGGCCTCCTACAATGAGCAGTTCTTC.

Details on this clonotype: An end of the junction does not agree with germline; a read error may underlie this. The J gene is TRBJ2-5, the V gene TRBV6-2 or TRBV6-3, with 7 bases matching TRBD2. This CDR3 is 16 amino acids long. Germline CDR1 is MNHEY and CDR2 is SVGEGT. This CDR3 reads CASSPSPGLFFEVEFF. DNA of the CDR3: TGTGCCAGCAGTCCATCCCCGGGACTATTCTTTGAAGTCGAGTTCTTC.